This is a list of T cell receptor beta chains from one sample in a study of T cell repertoires in cytomegalovirus infection. Their specific antigens are unknown. TCRdb reprocessed the reads via MiXCR and lists one record per CDR3 protein. The repertoire includes around 750,000 distinct CDR3 sequences, 32% of them detected once, and approximately 13% sits in the top ten. Source: cultured CD8+ T cells from PBMCs, taken from culture after CMV antigen stimulation. These receptors were obtained from a human donor in good health (CMV status not recorded). Some clones in this sample may be carry-over from other donors' samples. Both conserved end residues are trimmed from each CDR3. D genes are given only for firm matches.

V: TRBV20-1; J: TRBJ1-4; D: TRBD1; CDR3: SAGDSWDEKLF
V: TRBV7-9; J: TRBJ2-1; D: .; CDR3: ASSLEGSSGSYNEQF
V: TRBV7-9; J: TRBJ1-1; D: .; CDR3: ASRIHTEAF
V: TRBV9; J: TRBJ1-2; D: .; CDR3: ASSPGAGGYT
V: TRBV7-6; J: TRBJ2-3; D: .; CDR3: ASSSPRAKDTQY
V: TRBV7-9; J: TRBJ2-5; D: TRBD2; CDR3: ASSSATSGVTETQY
V: TRBV7-9; J: TRBJ1-2; D: TRBD1; CDR3: ASSYGGTGDGYT
V: TRBV12-3/TRBV12-4; J: TRBJ2-7; D: .; CDR3: ASSFGRNEQY
V: TRBV27; J: TRBJ1-2; D: .; CDR3: ASSKSGADYGYT
V: TRBV5-6; J: TRBJ2-3; D: TRBD2; CDR3: ASSFTSGGPGITQY
V: TRBV20-1; J: TRBJ1-5; D: .; CDR3: SARGNNQPQH